This T cell receptor (beta chain) derives from a study of OX40 agonist ivuxolimab in advanced cancers. Study information: There were three patients with partial responses, one having hepatocellular carcinoma and two cutaneous melanoma.

In the case of this clone: Its antigen is unidentified.

Study-wide points: More expanded clones were seen, on average, in CD8+ T cells than in CD4+. Some patients without response likewise showed low normalized clonal expansion.

V dropped 1 base and J dropped 2 bases, with 6 bases sitting between them. This CDR3 spans 14 amino acids. The germline V gene has CDR1 LGHNA and CDR2 YSLEER. Here immunoSEQ multiplex PCR was the method, and the copy in TCRdb shows in-frame clones only, minus some. The sample carries 65,000 to 90,000 clones, roughly 78% recorded once. Sequences were derived from CD4+ or CD8+ T cells sorted from blood, sampled in a trial of the OX40 agonist ivuxolimab. The genes are TRBV4-3 and TRBJ1-5; D call uncertain. This receptor was identified in an adult with an advanced solid tumor such as melanoma, head and neck, liver or kidney cancer. In DNA form, the CDR3 reads TGCGCCAGCAGCCAAGGTGAGGGCAATCAGCCCCAGCATTTT. Translated, it gives CASSQGEGNQPQHF.